This T cell receptor (beta chain) was identified in a study of beta chain features in type 1 diabetes. Reverse transcription of all isolated RNA meant that expressed TCRB transcripts were sequenced. The repertoire was sequenced with immunoSEQ multiplex PCR; TCRdb's copy has only in-frame clones and lacks some. Of about 300,000 clones detected, roughly 13% appear once; the ten largest clones hold approximately 0.016%. Study-level points and caveats: The naive, central memory and Treg TCRB repertoires showed an apparent similarity that was greater among patients than among healthy donors. PCR might favor shorter templates, equally in patients and controls. Fewer insertions but more deletions were seen at VDJ junctions in type 1 diabetes patients. Moderate yet significant TCRB CDR3 shortening was seen in Type 1 diabetes patients in all four CD4+ subsets.

This clone was found a few times. As yet, its antigen is unknown. The CDR3 consists of 15 residues. Germline trimming cut 7 bases from V and 5 bases from J; bases unmatched to any gene: 13. Germline CDR1 is SQVTM and CDR2 is ANQGSEA. The chain joins TRBV29-1 to TRBJ2-1, with TRBD2 matching 8 bases. This TCR came from a woman younger than 35 with type 1 diabetes. Sequenced input: naive CD4+ T cells from blood. CDR3 residues: CSGGEGLGAHNEQFF. The CDR3, as DNA: TGCAGCGGGGGGGAGGGACTAGGGGCACACAATGAGCAGTTCTTC.